The next 29 T cell receptor beta chains were all read from a single sample in a study of patients and donors after allogeneic stem cell transplantation. A single record per CDR3 protein comes from TCRdb applying MiXCR to the RT-PCR reads. The repertoire has 900,000 to 1,000,000 distinct CDR3 sequences, more than 15% of them found once; the top ten carry about 6%. The specimen was blood, either unsorted or a sorted T cell fraction (not recorded which). The origin of the receptors is a human donor who was either an allogeneic HSCT recipient or a stem cell or donor lymphocyte infusion donor (not recorded which). It is not recorded whose cells these are; they may come from a transplant donor.

This clonotype appeared many times. The chain recombines TRBV5-6 with TRBJ2-2; a weak D match, TRBD2 (5 bases). The CDR3 is 16 residues long. Germline CDR1 is SGHDT and CDR2 is YYEEEE. The V end lost 4 bases, the J end lost 4 bases, and 17 bases lay between the germline ends. For the CDR3, the DNA is TGTGCCAGCAGCCGCGAGGGTGGAGCGGTCACCGGGGAGCTGTTTTTT. It yields the protein CASSREGGAVTGELFF.

This rearrangement joins TRBV20-1 to TRBJ2-5, with TRBD2 matching 11 bases. The germline gives CDR1 DFQATT, CDR2 SNEGSKA (reference sequence). The CDR3 covers 16 residues. V dropped 3 bases and J dropped 5; count of bases not matched to a gene: 11. This CDR3 reads CSASRASGRTRETQYF. As DNA, the CDR3 is TGCAGTGCTAGTAGGGCTAGCGGGAGGACGCGTGAGACCCAGTACTTC.

This clonotype came up a few times. The chain carries TRBV20-1 and TRBJ1-1; the D gene is possibly TRBD1 (6 bases). CDR3 length: 14 amino acids. Trimming pared 2 bases from V and 0 bases from J, leaving 10 bases between. Germline CDR1 reads DFQATT; CDR2 reads SNEGSKA (reference sequence). The chain's CDR3 is CSARQGTLNTEAFF. CDR3 nucleotide sequence: TGCAGTGCTAGACAGGGGACTTTGAACACTGAAGCTTTCTTT.

The chain employs TRBV6-1 and TRBJ1-1; 8 nucleotides align to TRBD1. The CDR3 is made up of 14 amino acids. Trimming took 5 bases from V and 5 from J; bases not matched to a gene: 7. Germline loops: CDR1 MNHNS, CDR2 SASEGT. CDR3 in DNA: TGTGCCAGCAGTAAACAGGGGGTAACGACTGAAGCTTTCTTT. Translating it yields CASSKQGVTTEAFF.

The CDR3 nucleotides are TGCAGTGCTAGAGAACCAAACAGGGCGGAAAACATTCAGTACTTC. Translated: CSAREPNRAENIQYF. The rearrangement uses TRBV20-1 and TRBJ2-4; possible D gene TRBD1, 6 bases. V lost 0 bases to trimming and J lost 5 bases, with 14 bases between them. The CDR3 is made up of 15 amino acids. Germline V gene data show CDR1 as DFQATT and CDR2 as SNEGSKA (reference sequence).

V and J are TRBV6-5 and TRBJ2-1, with D tentatively TRBD1 (6 bases). With 2 bases removed from V and 5 bases from J, the gap between germline ends came to 16 bases. The CDR3 has 16 amino acids. Germline CDR1 reads MNHEY; CDR2 reads SVGAGI. The CDR3 nucleotides read TGTGCCAGCAGTTACCCCGAAGGACAGCGAAACAATGAGCAGTTCTTC. Translating it yields CASSYPEGQRNNEQFF.

The chain has TRBV7-9 and TRBJ2-3; D tentatively fits TRBD1 or TRBD2 (5 bases each). CDR1 is SEHNR, CDR2 FQNEAQ, per germline (reference sequence). The germline V and J ends were trimmed by 3 bases and 4 bases, with 17 bases remaining between them. The CDR3 length is 16 residues. CDR3 in DNA: TGTGCCAGCAGCTTGCGTGGGGGAGACCCTGCAGATACGCAGTATTTT. Encoded protein: CASSLRGGDPADTQYF.

In its sample, this clonotype was seen a few times. The chain links TRBV4-2 to TRBJ2-7; D is perhaps TRBD1 (5 bases). Trimming removed 0 bases from V and 5 bases from J, with 14 bases in between. There are 15 residues in the CDR3. The germline CDR1 and CDR2 sequences are LGHNA and YNFKEQ. The chain's CDR3 is CASSQEGTGSNEQYF. The CDR3 DNA follows: TGTGCCAGCAGCCAAGAGGGCACAGGTTCGAACGAGCAGTACTTC.

The chain employs TRBV5-6 and TRBJ1-5; D remains unclear. Trimming took off 0 bases at V and 5 bases at J, with 12 bases between the two ends. Germline V gene sequence: CDR1 SGHDT, CDR2 YYEEEE. The CDR3 is 15 amino acids. The CDR3 is CASSLGSGSDQPQHF. CDR3 coding DNA: TGTGCCAGCAGCTTGGGTTCGGGGAGCGATCAGCCCCAGCATTTT. The entire variable domain, with the rest obtained from reference TRBV5-6 and TRBJ1-5, is as follows: DAGVTQSPTHLIKTRGQQVTLRCSPKSGHDTVSWYQQALGQGPQFIFQYYEEEERQRGNFPDRFSGHQFPNYSSELNVNALLLGDSALYLCASSLGSGSDQPQHFGDGTRLSIL.

This clonotype was recorded a few times. The chain employs TRBV6-4 and TRBJ1-1, with a possible D match to TRBD1 (6 bases). V lost 10 bases and J 5 bases, leaving 14 bases between the germline ends. The CDR3 covers 12 residues. Germline V CDR1 and CDR2: MRHNA, SNTAGT. CDR3: CAISSGETEAFF. In DNA, the CDR3 is TGTGCCATCTCTTCAGGGGAAACTGAAGCTTTCTTT.

In this sample, this clonotype turned up a few times. The chain combines TRBV6-1 with TRBJ1-2, with D unclear. V dropped 8 bases and J dropped 6 bases, with 19 bases sitting between them. The CDR3 contains 14 residues. Per germline, CDR1 MNHNS and CDR2 SASEGT. This chain's CDR3 is CASGVAGLINGYTF. CDR3 DNA: TGTGCCAGCGGCGTGGCGGGTCTGATAAATGGCTACACCTTC.

The rearrangement joins TRBV20-1 to TRBJ1-5, with a tentative D call TRBD1 (5 bases). There are 14 residues in the CDR3. Trimming pared 8 bases from V and 0 bases from J, leaving 14 bases between. Looked up from germline, CDR1 is DFQATT and CDR2 is SNEGSKA (reference sequence). CDR3 nucleotide sequence: TGCAGTCTCCTGGGGCCGAATAGCAATCAGCCCCAGCATTTT. Encoded protein: CSLLGPNSNQPQHF.

This clonotype was picked up a small number of times. The rearrangement uses TRBV6-1 and TRBJ1-5; possible D gene TRBD1, 5 bases. CDR1 MNHNS and CDR2 SASEGT come from the germline V gene. The CDR3 runs to 15 residues. Trimming pared 4 bases from V and 4 bases from J, leaving 14 bases between. The CDR3 spells CASSGRGVGNQPQHF. CDR3 sequence (DNA): TGTGCCAGCAGTGGCCGGGGGGTAGGAAATCAGCCCCAGCATTTT.

This clonotype was picked up a small number of times. A read error may account for a junction end that differs from germline. The chain couples TRBV4-2 to TRBJ2-7, with D perhaps matching TRBD1 or TRBD2 (5 bases each). The germline V gene encodes CDR1 LGHNA and CDR2 YNFKEQ. This CDR3 is built from 14 residues. The CDR3 nucleotides read TGTGCCAGCAGCCAAGTCGGGGCGCCCTATGAGCAGTACTTC. Translating it yields CASSQVGAPYEQYF.

This clonotype has just a few counts. V is TRBV3-1 and J is TRBJ1-2; D gene ambiguous. Looked up from germline, CDR1 is LGHDT and CDR2 is YNNKEL (reference sequence). V lost 1 base and J lost 7, with 7 bases in between. CDR3 length: 12 amino acids. The CDR3 nucleotides read TGTGCCAGCAGCCAAGTCGATGGTGGCTACACCTTC. This encodes CASSQVDGGYTF. Full variable domain (remainder filled in from reference TRBV3-1 and TRBJ1-2): DTAVSQTPKYLVTQMGNDKSIKCEQNLGHDTMYWYKQDSKKFLKIMFSYNNKELIINETVPNRFSPKSPDKAHLNLHINSLELGDSAVYFCASSQVDGGYTFGSGTRLTVV.

The chain couples TRBV20-1 to TRBJ2-7; D perhaps matches TRBD2 (6 bases). The CDR3 has 12 residues. Germline V gives CDR1 DFQATT, CDR2 SNEGSKA (reference sequence). Trimming cost V 5 bases and J 6 bases, with 14 bases left between them. The CDR3 nucleotides are TGCAGTGCTGGGAGGACGGGGGTCGAGCAGTACTTC. This codes for CSAGRTGVEQYF.

This clonotype was observed a handful of times. The J gene is TRBJ2-1, the V gene TRBV4-3; 7 bases map to TRBD1. The trim removed 1 base at V and 5 bases at J, leaving 20 bases unmatched. Germline CDR1 LGHNA, CDR2 YSLEER. There are 20 residues in the CDR3. This chain's CDR3 is CASSQVVRGMDGKVDNEQFF. In DNA, the CDR3 is TGCGCCAGCAGCCAAGTCGTCAGGGGGATGGATGGAAAGGTGGACAATGAGCAGTTCTTC.

Many counts were recorded for this clonotype. The chain joins TRBV4-3 to TRBJ2-1; TRBD1 matches 7 bases. The CDR3 length is 14 residues. The ends lost 4 bases at V and 9 bases at J; junction bases unmatched: 9. The germline gives CDR1 LGHNA, CDR2 YSLEER. CDR3 bases: TGCGCCAGCAGCCGACTGACAGGGTTCCCTGAGCAGTTCTTC. The encoded protein is CASSRLTGFPEQFF.

Notes on this clonotype: Its ends do not fully match the called genes, so a read error is possible. The chain joins TRBV12-5 to TRBJ2-5, with D perhaps TRBD1 (6 bases). Germline V gene data show CDR1 as LGHNT and CDR2 as FRNRAP. This CDR3 spans 17 amino acids. CDR3 amino acids: CASGLDVDSFTQKTQYF. The CDR3 region has the DNA TGTGCTAGTGGTTTGGACGTGGACAGTTTCACCCAAAAGACCCAGTACTTC. The full variable domain, rest sourced from reference TRBV12-5 and TRBJ2-5, is DARVTQTPRHKVTEMGQEVTMRCQPILGHNTVFWYRQTMMQGLELLAYFRNRAPLDDSGMPKDRFSAEMPDATLATLKIQPSEPRDSAVYFCASGLDVDSFTQKTQYFGPGTRLLVL.

The J gene is TRBJ2-1, the V gene TRBV6-4; 8 nucleotides match TRBD2. V shed 6 bases and J 7 bases; nucleotides not matched to a gene: 14. From germline, CDR1 is MRHNA and CDR2 SNTAGT. This CDR3 comprises 16 residues. CDR3 in amino acids: CASSDIPGLVRNEQFF. The CDR3 bases are TGTGCCAGCAGCGATATACCGGGACTAGTAAGGAATGAGCAGTTCTTC.

This chain joins TRBV5-6 and TRBJ2-1; 12 bases line up with TRBD2. Per germline, CDR1 SGHDT and CDR2 YYEEEE. Unmatched junction bases numbered 14, after V lost 4 bases and J lost 6 bases. The CDR3 runs to 18 residues. CDR3 DNA: TGTGCCAGCAGCCCGACGGTTCTAGCGGGGGGGCCGGGCAATGAGCAGTTCTTC. Translating gives CASSPTVLAGGPGNEQFF. The whole variable domain, remainder taken from reference TRBV5-6 and TRBJ2-1, is DAGVTQSPTHLIKTRGQQVTLRCSPKSGHDTVSWYQQALGQGPQFIFQYYEEEERQRGNFPDRFSGHQFPNYSSELNVNALLLGDSALYLCASSPTVLAGGPGNEQFFGPGTRLTVL.

This clonotype has more than one count but fewer than ten. This chain connects TRBV12-3 or TRBV12-4 to TRBJ2-7; D is ambiguous. The CDR3 length is 12 residues. Between the trimmed V and J ends, which lost 3 bases and 4 bases, there was a span of 7 bases. CDR3 residues: CASSFFVYEQYF. CDR3 DNA: TGTGCCAGCAGTTTTTTTGTTTACGAGCAGTACTTC.

This chain connects TRBV10-3 to TRBJ2-5; 10 nucleotides align to TRBD1. Trimming at V came to 7 bases and at J to 5 bases, leaving 10 bases not matched to a gene. The CDR3 extends over 15 amino acids. Germline V lookup: CDR1 ENHRY, CDR2 SYGVKD. The CDR3 region has the DNA TGTGCCATCAAGGCCGGGACAGGGGTTGAGGAGACCCAGTACTTC. Protein: CAIKAGTGVEETQYF.

This chain joins TRBV9 and TRBJ1-1; possibly TRBD1 for D (5 bases). Trimming pared 4 bases from V and 0 bases from J, leaving 13 bases between. Germline V gene sequence: CDR1 SGDLS, CDR2 YYNGEE. The CDR3 consists of 15 residues. The CDR3 DNA reads as TGTGCCAGCAGCCCCCCGGAGGGGCTGAACACTGAAGCTTTCTTT. This encodes CASSPPEGLNTEAFF.

This clonotype was counted ten times or more. The chain carries TRBV24-1 and TRBJ1-5; the D gene is possibly TRBD1 (6 bases). Per the germline V gene, CDR1 is KGHDR and CDR2 is SFDVKD. V was pared by 6 bases and J by 0 bases, with 14 bases between. The CDR3 is made up of 16 amino acids. The CDR3 spells CATSTGPPYSNQPQHF. In nucleotides, the CDR3 is TGTGCCACCAGTACAGGGCCCCCCTATAGCAATCAGCCCCAGCATTTT.

In this sample, this clonotype turned up a few times. The genes are TRBV12-3 or TRBV12-4 and TRBJ2-7, with 7 bases matching TRBD2. V gave up 6 bases and J gave up 0 bases; unmatched junction bases: 8. The CDR3 extends over 15 amino acids. CDR3 region: CASSQGTNPSYEQYF. The CDR3 region has the DNA TGTGCCAGCAGCCAAGGGACTAATCCCTCCTACGAGCAGTACTTC.

The genes are TRBV30 and TRBJ2-7; D is uncertain. Germline CDR1 reads GTSNPN; CDR2 reads SVGIG (reference sequence). The CDR3 is 14 residues long. Deletions cut 0 bases from V and 3 bases from J, with 12 bases between. CDR3 amino acids: CAWSVQHLYYEQYF. The CDR3 bases are TGTGCCTGGAGTGTACAACATCTCTACTACGAGCAGTACTTC.

J is TRBJ2-3 and V is TRBV7-9; 10 bases align to TRBD2. V dropped 5 bases and J dropped 12; count of bases not matched to a gene: 8. Germline CDR1 and CDR2: SEHNR and FQNEAQ (reference sequence). The CDR3 has 13 residues. Here the CDR3 DNA reads TGTGCCAGCAGCCGACTAGCGGGCGACCACCAGTATTTT. Its protein product is CASSRLAGDHQYF.

This clonotype has more than one count but fewer than ten. The gene calls are TRBV6-5 and TRBJ2-7, with 10 bases matching TRBD2. The CDR3 is made up of 16 amino acids. Germline CDR1 reads MNHEY; CDR2 reads SVGAGI. The J segment lost 0 bases and the V segment lost 4 bases, leaving 6 bases of the junction unmatched. The CDR3 bases are TGTGCCAGCAGTTCCAGGACTAGCGGCCACTCCTACGAGCAGTACTTC. Translation: CASSSRTSGHSYEQYF.